The present TCR beta chain was sequenced within a study of identifying expanded T cells in peripheral blood. Overall study findings and caveats: Two-week clone count variance significantly increased as total template count grew. Differentially abundant clones: roughly 1.2 between replicates, 16.4 at approximately 14 days, 19 to 20 at four.

The CDR3 length is 16 residues. With V trimmed by 5 bases and J by 1 base, 6 bases remained unmatched. The germline V gene has CDR1 SGHVS and CDR2 FQNEAQ. During the collection period, no donor immune events like infections were recorded. Here immunoSEQ multiplex PCR was the method, and the copy in TCRdb shows in-frame clones only, minus some. This table holds approximately 79,000 clones, 75% to 90% found once. Points on this clone: What it recognizes is unknown.

The chain carries TRBV7-8 and TRBJ2-5, with 11 bases aligning to TRBD2. The receptor's source is a person between 18 and 75 years old in good health. Sequencing was carried out using blood. The CDR3 region is CASSLTSGSSQETQYF. CDR3 in DNA: TGTGCCAGCAGCCTCACTAGCGGGAGTTCCCAAGAGACCCAGTACTTC.